This TCR beta chain was documented in a study of CD8+ T cells in alopecia areata. Extraction and reverse transcription of RNA yielded cDNA as the sequencing template. Assay used: immunoSEQ multiplex PCR; TCRdb lists only in-frame clones, some missing. The sample shows some 170,000 clones, 59% of them seen only once. Those with alopecia areata gave lesional scalp punch biopsies and peripheral blood. The authors sorted CD4+ and CD8+ T cells from PBMCs. V gave up 5 bases and J gave up 3 bases, with 14 bases separating them. This CDR3 spans 14 amino acids. Per germline, CDR1 SGHVS and CDR2 FNYEAQ. The chain joins TRBV7-6 to TRBJ2-7; D is perhaps TRBD1 (6 bases). This TCR was recovered from a human donor with alopecia areata. The sample was CD4+ T cells sorted from blood, taken at week 0. CDR3 in DNA: TGTGCCAGCAGCCCCCAACAGGGATACTACGAGCAGTACTTC. Amino acids: CASSPQQGYYEQYF.